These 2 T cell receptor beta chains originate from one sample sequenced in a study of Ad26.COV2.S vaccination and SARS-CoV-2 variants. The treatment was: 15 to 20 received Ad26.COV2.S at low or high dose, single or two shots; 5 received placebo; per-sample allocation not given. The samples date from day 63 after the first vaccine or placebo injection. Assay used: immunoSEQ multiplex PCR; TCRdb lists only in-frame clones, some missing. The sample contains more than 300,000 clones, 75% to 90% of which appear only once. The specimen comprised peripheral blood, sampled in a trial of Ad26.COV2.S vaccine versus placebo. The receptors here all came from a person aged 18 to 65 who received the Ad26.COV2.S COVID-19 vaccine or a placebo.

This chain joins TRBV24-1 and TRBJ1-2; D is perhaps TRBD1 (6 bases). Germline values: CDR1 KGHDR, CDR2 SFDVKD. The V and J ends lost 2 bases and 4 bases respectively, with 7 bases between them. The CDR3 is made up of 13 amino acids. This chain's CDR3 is CATSDSTGYGYTF. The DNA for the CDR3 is TGTGCCACCAGTGATTCGACAGGCTATGGCTACACCTTC.

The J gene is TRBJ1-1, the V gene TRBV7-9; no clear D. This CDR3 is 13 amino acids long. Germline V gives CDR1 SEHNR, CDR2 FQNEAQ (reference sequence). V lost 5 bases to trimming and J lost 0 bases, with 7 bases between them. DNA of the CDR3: TGTGCCAGCAGCCCCCCCGTGAACACTGAAGCTTTCTTT. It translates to CASSPPVNTEAFF.